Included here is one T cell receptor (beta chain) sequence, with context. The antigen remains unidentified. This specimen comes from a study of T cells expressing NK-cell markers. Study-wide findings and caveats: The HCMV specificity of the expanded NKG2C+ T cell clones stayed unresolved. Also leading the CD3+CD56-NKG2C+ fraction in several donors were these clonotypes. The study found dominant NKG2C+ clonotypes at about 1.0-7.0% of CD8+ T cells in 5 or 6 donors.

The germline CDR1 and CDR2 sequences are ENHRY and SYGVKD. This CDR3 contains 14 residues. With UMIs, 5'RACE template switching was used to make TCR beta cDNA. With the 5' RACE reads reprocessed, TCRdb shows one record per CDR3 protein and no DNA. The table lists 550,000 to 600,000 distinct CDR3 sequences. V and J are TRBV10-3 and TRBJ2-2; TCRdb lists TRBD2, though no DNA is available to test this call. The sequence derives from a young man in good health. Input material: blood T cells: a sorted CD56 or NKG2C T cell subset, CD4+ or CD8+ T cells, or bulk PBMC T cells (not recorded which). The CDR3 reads CAISEKLEGVELFF.